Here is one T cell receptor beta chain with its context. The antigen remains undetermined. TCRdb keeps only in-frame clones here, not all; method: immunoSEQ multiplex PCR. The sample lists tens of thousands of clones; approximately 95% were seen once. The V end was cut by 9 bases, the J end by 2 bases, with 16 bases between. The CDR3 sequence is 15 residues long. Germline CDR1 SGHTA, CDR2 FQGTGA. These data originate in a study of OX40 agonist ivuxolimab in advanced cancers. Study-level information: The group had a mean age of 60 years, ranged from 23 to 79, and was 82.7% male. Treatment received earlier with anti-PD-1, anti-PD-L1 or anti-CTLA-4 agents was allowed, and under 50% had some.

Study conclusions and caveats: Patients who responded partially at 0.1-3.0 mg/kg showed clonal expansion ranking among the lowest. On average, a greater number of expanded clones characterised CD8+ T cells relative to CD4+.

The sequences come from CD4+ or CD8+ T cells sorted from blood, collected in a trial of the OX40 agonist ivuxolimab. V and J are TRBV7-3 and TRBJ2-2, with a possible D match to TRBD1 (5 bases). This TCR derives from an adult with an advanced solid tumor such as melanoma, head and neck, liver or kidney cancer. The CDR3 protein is CASQDPTVNTGELFF. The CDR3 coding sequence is TGTGCCAGTCAGGACCCGACAGTCAACACCGGGGAGCTGTTTTTT.